One sample yielded the 24 T cell receptor beta chains listed below, sequenced in a study of blood T cell repertoires in COVID-19. Method: immunoSEQ multiplex PCR; TCRdb's copy keeps in-frame clones and lacks some. The sample holds about 250,000 clones, 65% to 85% seen once. The sequenced sample consisted of peripheral blood. The receptors stem from an elderly man with acute or convalescent COVID-19.

The chain couples TRBV7-9 to TRBJ1-1, with 7 bases that match TRBD1. CDR1 is SEHNR and CDR2 is FQNEAQ in the germline V gene (reference sequence). There are 15 residues in the CDR3. Trimming removed 5 bases from V and 0 bases from J; junction bases left unmatched: 6. The CDR3 nucleotides are TGTGCCAGCAGCATCAGACAGGGCCTGAACACTGAAGCTTTCTTT. Its protein is CASSIRQGLNTEAFF.

This clone was seen only a few times. V and J are TRBV5-6 and TRBJ2-7; 11 bases are shared with TRBD2. V shed 4 bases, J shed 0 bases, and the junction held 6 bases outside the gene matches. Looked up from germline, CDR1 is SGHDT and CDR2 is YYEEEE. The CDR3 contains 16 residues. CDR3 protein: CASSAGTSGPSYEQYF. The CDR3 DNA is TGTGCCAGCAGCGCGGGGACTAGCGGACCCTCCTACGAGCAGTACTTC.

This clone has more than one count but fewer than ten. This chain joins TRBV18 and TRBJ2-3; weak D call: TRBD2 (5 bases). This CDR3 spans 14 amino acids. V lost 4 bases and J 1 base, leaving 9 bases between the germline ends. Germline values: CDR1 KGHSH, CDR2 LQKENI. The CDR3 region is CASSLNGGTDTQYF. CDR3 nucleotides: TGTGCCAGCTCACTAAACGGGGGCACAGATACGCAGTATTTT.

The chain joins TRBV5-1 to TRBJ2-2, with 7 bases fitting TRBD2. CDR1 is SGHRS, CDR2 YFSETQ, per germline. There are 15 residues in the CDR3. The junction had 7 bases not matched to a gene; V was cut back by 4 bases and J by 4 bases. The CDR3 bases are TGCGCCAGCAGCAGAAGCGGGACGCCCACCGGGGAGCTGTTTTTT. It codes for CASSRSGTPTGELFF.

The chain is built from TRBV11-3 and TRBJ2-5; 13 bases fit TRBD2. Germline trimming cut 5 bases from V and 3 bases from J; bases unmatched to any gene: 6. CDR3 size: 16 residues. The germline CDR1 and CDR2 sequences are SGHNT and YENEEA. The CDR3 DNA reads TGTGCCAGCAGCCCAGGACTAGCGGGGGCTAAAGAGACCCAGTACTTC. Its protein is CASSPGLAGAKETQYF.

The table lists this clone with a few counts. This sequence joins TRBV5-4 and TRBJ2-7; TRBD1 might be the D (6 bases). The germline V and J ends were trimmed by 5 bases and 0 bases, with 18 bases remaining between them. This CDR3 comprises 16 residues. Per the germline V gene, CDR1 is SGHNT and CDR2 is YYREEE (reference sequence). The CDR3 region is CASRSGTSDSSYEQYF. DNA for the CDR3: TGTGCCAGCAGATCGGGGACATCCGATTCCTCCTACGAGCAGTACTTC.

The J gene is TRBJ2-1, the V gene TRBV5-1; D gene ambiguous. The CDR3 is 13 amino acids. Trimming stripped 0 bases from V and 8 bases from J, with 9 bases between. Germline V gene sequence: CDR1 SGHRS, CDR2 YFSETQ. CDR3 sequence: CASSLDSTDEQFF. CDR3 nucleotides: TGCGCCAGCAGCTTGGATAGTACAGATGAGCAGTTCTTC.

The chain combines TRBV11-2 with TRBJ2-2; 9 bases fit TRBD2. Unmatched junction bases numbered 6, after V lost 5 bases and J lost 2 bases. Germline V gene data show CDR1 as SGHAT and CDR2 as FQNNGV. The CDR3 sequence is 16 residues long. CDR3 loop: CASSERLAVNTGELFF. The CDR3 DNA reads as TGTGCCAGCAGCGAGCGACTAGCGGTAAACACCGGGGAGCTGTTTTTT.

The chain combines TRBV5-1 with TRBJ2-1, with 7 bases matching TRBD2. The CDR3 is made up of 18 amino acids. V trimming: 4 bases; J trimming: 2 bases; junction bases outside the gene matches: 15. The V gene's germline CDR1 is SGHRS and CDR2 YFSETQ. The CDR3 sequence is CASSPSLSGGNPYNEQFF. CDR3 in DNA: TGCGCCAGCAGCCCATCGCTATCGGGAGGTAACCCCTACAATGAGCAGTTCTTC.

The chain recombines TRBV19 with TRBJ2-7; TRBD1 matches at 9 bases. Germline V lookup: CDR1 LNHDA, CDR2 SQIVND (reference sequence). CDR3 size: 13 residues. J gave up 6 bases and V 5 bases, and 5 bases lay outside the gene matches. In nucleotides, the CDR3 is TGTGCCAGTAGTTTTGGACAGGGGCGCGAGCAGTACTTC. Translated: CASSFGQGREQYF.

The chain carries TRBV28 and TRBJ1-4; D gene unclear. CDR3 length: 15 residues. Germline-derived CDR1 and CDR2 are MDHEN and SYDVKM. The V and J ends lost 4 bases and 0 bases respectively, with 9 bases between them. CDR3 residues: CASSSSVSTNEKLFF. CDR3 nucleotides: TGTGCCAGCAGTTCGTCAGTGTCAACTAATGAAAAACTGTTTTTT.

V and J are TRBV6-5 and TRBJ2-7; TRBD1 matches at 7 bases. The ends lost 6 bases at V and 3 bases at J; junction bases unmatched: 11. The CDR3 covers 15 residues. Germline V gene lookup returns CDR1 MNHEY and CDR2 SVGAGI. The CDR3: CASSQTGVVGYEQYF. The CDR3 bases are TGTGCCAGCAGCCAAACAGGGGTCGTAGGCTACGAGCAGTACTTC.

This chain links TRBV6-5 with TRBJ2-3, with D possibly being TRBD1 (5 bases). V lost 6 bases, J lost 1 base, and 11 bases lay in between. CDR3 length: 14 amino acids. Germline CDR1 and CDR2: MNHEY and SVGAGI. CDR3 loop: CASRAQVGTDTQYF. The CDR3 DNA reads TGTGCCAGCAGAGCACAGGTGGGCACAGATACGCAGTATTTT.

The rearrangement uses TRBV5-1 and TRBJ2-5, with TRBD1 matching over 9 bases. This CDR3 is 14 amino acids long. V gave up 6 bases and J gave up 3 bases; unmatched junction bases: 6. Germline V gene sequence: CDR1 SGHRS, CDR2 YFSETQ. CDR3 in amino acids: CASTHRGPKETQYF. CDR3 bases: TGCGCCAGCACACACAGGGGGCCGAAAGAGACCCAGTACTTC.

This chain links TRBV11-3 with TRBJ2-1, with 7 positions matching TRBD1. Germline CDR1 and CDR2: SGHNT and YENEEA. The CDR3 has 14 residues. V was pared by 3 bases and J by 1 base, with 0 bases of the junction left unmatched. The CDR3 nucleotides are TGTGCCAGCAGCTTGACAGGGTCCTACAATGAGCAGTTCTTC. It codes for CASSLTGSYNEQFF.

About this clone: Within the sample, other DNA sequences also encode this same CDR3. The chain uses TRBV7-2 and TRBJ2-1; 13 positions match TRBD2. CDR1 and CDR2 (germline): SGHTA, FQGNSA. Trimming cost V 3 bases and J 8 bases; bases outside gene matches: 4. This CDR3 comprises 15 residues. The CDR3 DNA is TGTGCCAGCAGCTTTACTAGCGGGGGGGCCTATGAGCAGTTCTTC. It is translated as CASSFTSGGAYEQFF.

The rearrangement joins TRBV3-1 (or the pseudogene TRBV3-2) to TRBJ2-7; D unclear. V was pared by 1 base and J by 2 bases, with 12 bases between. CDR1 is LGHDT and CDR2 is YNNKEL in the germline V gene (reference sequence). The CDR3 totals 15 residues. CDR3 amino acids: CASSQGILPTYEQYF. The DNA for the CDR3 is TGTGCCAGCAGCCAAGGAATTCTCCCTACCTACGAGCAGTACTTC.

CDR3 sequence: CASSPSGANTGELFF. The CDR3, as DNA: TGTGCCAGCAGCCCTAGCGGGGCGAACACCGGGGAGCTGTTTTTT. V and J are TRBV7-2 and TRBJ2-2, with 9 bases fitting TRBD2. J was trimmed by 0 bases and V by 5 bases; bases with no gene match: 1. Germline values: CDR1 SGHTA, CDR2 FQGNSA. There are 15 residues in the CDR3.

This rearrangement joins TRBV7-9 to TRBJ1-4, with a weak D call TRBD1 (5 bases). This CDR3 is 15 amino acids long. From germline, CDR1 is SEHNR and CDR2 FQNEAQ (reference sequence). V dropped 5 bases and J dropped 8 bases, with 18 bases sitting between them. This chain's CDR3 is CASSILQVIGEKLFF. CDR3 DNA sequence: TGTGCCAGCAGCATTCTACAGGTTATAGGAGAAAAACTGTTTTTT.

The chain has TRBV5-4 and TRBJ2-5; 9 positions agree with TRBD2. The CDR3 contains 15 residues. Germline CDR1 SGHNT, CDR2 YYREEE (reference sequence). The trim removed 0 bases at V and 5 bases at J, leaving 5 bases unmatched. In DNA, the CDR3 is TGTGCCAGCAGCTTGGCCGCGGGAGGGCCGGAGACCCAGTACTTC. This codes for CASSLAAGGPETQYF.

This clone has just one count. This sequence joins TRBV9 and TRBJ2-5, with D perhaps matching TRBD2 (5 bases). Germline CDR1 is SGDLS and CDR2 is YYNGEE. This CDR3 comprises 13 residues. V was trimmed by 3 bases and J by 3 bases, leaving 9 bases between them. In DNA form, the CDR3 reads TGTGCCAGCAGCGCCGGACTCAAAGAGACCCAGTACTTC. This codes for CASSAGLKETQYF.

The V and J genes are TRBV5-4 and TRBJ1-1, with TRBD1 matching 7 bases. The V gene end was trimmed by 2 bases and the J gene end by 6 bases; junction bases not matched to a gene: 4. This CDR3 contains 13 residues. In germline, CDR1 is SGHNT, CDR2 YYREEE (reference sequence). The CDR3: CASSFDRVAEAFF. As DNA, the CDR3 is TGTGCCAGCAGCTTCGACAGGGTTGCTGAAGCTTTCTTT.

The chain has TRBV4-2 and TRBJ2-3; maybe TRBD2 (7 bases). The V end was cut by 0 bases, the J end by 5 bases, with 12 bases between. This CDR3 has 15 amino acids. Germline assignment: CDR1 LGHNA and CDR2 YNFKEQ. CDR3 loop: CASSQESGGRDTQYF. The CDR3 DNA reads TGTGCCAGCAGCCAAGAGTCCGGGGGGCGAGATACGCAGTATTTT.

This sequence joins TRBV30 and TRBJ1-6; D may be TRBD1 (5 bases). This CDR3 contains 13 residues. The V gene's germline CDR1 is GTSNPN and CDR2 SVGIG (reference sequence). Deletions cut 0 bases from V and 8 bases from J, with 8 bases between. The CDR3 loop is CAWSVQEYSPLHF. DNA of the CDR3: TGTGCCTGGAGTGTACAGGAGTATTCACCCCTCCACTTT.